The 6 T cell receptor beta chains below were found in one sample sequenced in a study of T-cell memory formation after mild COVID-19. TCRdb itself ran the 5' RACE reads through MiXCR, one entry per CDR3 protein. The table includes about 400,000 distinct CDR3 sequences, approximately 15% detected once. The sequenced material came from PBMCs or a T cell subset sorted from them (not recorded which). The receptors originated from a young man who had mild COVID-19 (a few samples of this study predate the infection). Cell type and time point are not known.

Only one count was recorded for this clonotype. V usage is TRBV20-1 and J usage is TRBJ2-5; the D gene is possibly TRBD2 (7 bases). V dropped 3 bases and J dropped 6 bases, with 17 bases sitting between them. CDR3 length equals 14 residues. CDR1 and CDR2 (germline): DFQATT, SNEGSKA (reference sequence). CDR3: CSASGGPHGKTQYF. In DNA form, the CDR3 reads TGCAGTGCTAGCGGGGGGCCCCACGGGAAGACCCAGTACTTC.

In this sample, this clonotype turned up a few times. The chain joins TRBV29-1 to TRBJ2-5; the D gene is possibly TRBD1 (6 bases). V was trimmed by 3 bases and J by 5 bases, leaving 13 bases between them. Germline V lookup: CDR1 SQVTM, CDR2 ANQGSEA. CDR3 length: 13 residues. The CDR3 here is CSVDEGVVETQYF. CDR3 in DNA: TGCAGCGTTGATGAGGGGGTGGTGGAGACCCAGTACTTC.

This clonotype was counted only a few times. The rearrangement links TRBV10-3 to TRBJ1-2; 8 nucleotides line up with TRBD1. The CDR3 is 12 residues long. Unmatched junction bases numbered 9, after V lost 10 bases and J lost 8 bases. CDR1 and CDR2 (germline): ENHRY, SYGVKD. The DNA of the CDR3 is TGTGCCACCGGACAGGGAGAGGGCGGCTACACCTTC. Amino acid sequence: CATGQGEGGYTF.

This clonotype was found a few times. V is TRBV15 and J is TRBJ1-5, with D hard to call. The CDR3 totals 12 residues. With 4 bases removed from V and 4 bases from J, the gap between germline ends came to 5 bases. Germline CDR1 is LNHNV and CDR2 is YYDKDF (reference sequence). The chain's CDR3 is CATSNPNQPQHF. The CDR3 DNA reads as TGTGCCACCAGCAACCCGAATCAGCCCCAGCATTTT.

The CDR3 spells CASSQAGQGNTEAFF. The DNA for the CDR3 is TGTGCCAGCAGCCAAGCCGGACAGGGTAACACTGAAGCTTTCTTT. The V call is TRBV3-1, the J call TRBJ1-1; the match to TRBD1 covers 8 bases. V shed 1 base and J 2 bases; nucleotides not matched to a gene: 3. CDR3 length: 15 residues. The germline V gene has CDR1 LGHDT and CDR2 YNNKEL (reference sequence).

This chain connects TRBV6-5 to TRBJ2-6; 7 nucleotides agree with TRBD1. This CDR3 has 15 amino acids. V dropped 6 bases and J dropped 4; count of bases not matched to a gene: 6. CDR1 and CDR2 (germline): MNHEY, SVGAGI. Here the CDR3 reads CASSPGQLGANVLTF. In DNA, the CDR3 is TGTGCCAGCAGCCCGGGACAGTTAGGGGCCAACGTCCTGACTTTC.